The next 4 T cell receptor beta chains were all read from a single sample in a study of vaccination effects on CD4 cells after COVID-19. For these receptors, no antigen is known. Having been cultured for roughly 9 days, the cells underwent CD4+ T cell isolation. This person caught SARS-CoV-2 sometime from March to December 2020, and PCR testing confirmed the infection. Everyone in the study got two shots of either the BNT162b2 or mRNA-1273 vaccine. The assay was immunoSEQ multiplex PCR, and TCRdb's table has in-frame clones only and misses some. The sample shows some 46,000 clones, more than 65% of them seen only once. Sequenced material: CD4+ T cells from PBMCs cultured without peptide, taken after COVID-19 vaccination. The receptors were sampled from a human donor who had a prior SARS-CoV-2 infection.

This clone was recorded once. The CDR3: CASSQSCQGHSLSYEQYF. CDR3 sequence (DNA): TGCGCCAGCAGTCAATCGTGCCAGGGCCACAGCCTCTCCTACGAGCAGTACTTC. The V gene is TRBV23-1, the J gene TRBJ2-7; D may be TRBD1 (5 bases). TRBV23-1 is recorded as an ORF, its role being uncertain. Deletions cut 0 bases from V and 0 bases from J, with 18 bases between. The length of the CDR3 is 18 residues.

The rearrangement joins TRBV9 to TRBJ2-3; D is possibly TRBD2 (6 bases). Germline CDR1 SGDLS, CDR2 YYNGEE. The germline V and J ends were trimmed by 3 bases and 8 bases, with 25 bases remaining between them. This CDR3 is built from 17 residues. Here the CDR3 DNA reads TGTGCCAGCAGCGGAGCTTCGGTGGGAGGATTCATTGGTACGCAGTATTTT. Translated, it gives CASSGASVGGFIGTQYF.

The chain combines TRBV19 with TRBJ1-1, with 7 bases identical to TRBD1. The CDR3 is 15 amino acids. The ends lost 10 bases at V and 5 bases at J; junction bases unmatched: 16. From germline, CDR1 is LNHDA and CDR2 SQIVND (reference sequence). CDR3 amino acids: CATNSGGWRDTEAFF. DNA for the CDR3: TGTGCCACCAACTCAGGGGGTTGGCGGGATACTGAAGCTTTCTTT.

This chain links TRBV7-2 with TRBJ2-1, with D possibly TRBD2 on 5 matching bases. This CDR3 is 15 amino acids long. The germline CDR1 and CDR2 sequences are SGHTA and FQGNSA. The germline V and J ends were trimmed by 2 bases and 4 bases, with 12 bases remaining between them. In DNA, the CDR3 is TGTGCCAGCAGCTTATGGAGGACGGGTTACAATGAGCAGTTCTTC. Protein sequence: CASSLWRTGYNEQFF.